This T cell receptor beta chain is drawn from a study of CXCR3-negative and CXCR3-positive naive CD8 T cells. CDR3 length: 13 residues. CDR1 is SQVTM and CDR2 is ANQGSEA in the germline V gene. The authors prepared UMI-labeled TRB cDNA libraries by 5' RACE. TCRdb re-called the 5' RACE reads and shows each CDR3 protein once, DNA omitted. The sample is made up of some 41,000 distinct CDR3 sequences, and the top ten hold about 10% of it. The specimen was memory CD8+ T cells from blood. This clonotype originated in a human donor in good health. Some clones in this sample may be carry-over from other donors' samples. The chain recombines TRBV29-1 with TRBJ2-7; TCRdb gives TRBD2 as the D gene, but with no DNA this cannot be confirmed. The CDR3 loop is CSVELSGSPEQYF.